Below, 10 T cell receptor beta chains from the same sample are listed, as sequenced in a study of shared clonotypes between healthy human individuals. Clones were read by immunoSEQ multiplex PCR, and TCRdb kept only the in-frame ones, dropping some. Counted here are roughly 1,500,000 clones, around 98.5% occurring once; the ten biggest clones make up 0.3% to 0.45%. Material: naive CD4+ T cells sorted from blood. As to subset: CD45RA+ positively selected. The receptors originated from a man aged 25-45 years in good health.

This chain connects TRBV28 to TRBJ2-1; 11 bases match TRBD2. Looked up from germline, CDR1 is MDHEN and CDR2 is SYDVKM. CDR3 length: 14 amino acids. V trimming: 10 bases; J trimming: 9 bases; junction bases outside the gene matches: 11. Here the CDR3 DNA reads TGTGCCACCATTACTAGCGGGAGTCTGGGTGAGCAGTTCTTC. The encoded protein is CATITSGSLGEQFF.

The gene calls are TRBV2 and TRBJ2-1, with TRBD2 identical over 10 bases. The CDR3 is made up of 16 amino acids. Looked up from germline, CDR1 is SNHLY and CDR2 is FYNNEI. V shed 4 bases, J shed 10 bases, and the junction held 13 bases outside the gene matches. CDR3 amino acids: CASSAEAGGRLGEQFF. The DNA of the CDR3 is TGTGCCAGCAGTGCGGAAGCGGGAGGGCGGCTAGGGGAGCAGTTCTTC. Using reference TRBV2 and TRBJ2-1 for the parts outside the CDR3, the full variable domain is EPEVTQTPSHQVTQMGQEVILRCVPISNHLYFYWYRQILGQKVEFLVSFYNNEISEKSEIFDDQFSVERPDGSNFTLKIRSTKLEDSAMYFCASSAEAGGRLGEQFFGPGTRLTVL.

Here the CDR3 reads CASSPTSEGLAGEIREQYF. The CDR3 DNA sequence: TGTGCCAGCAGCCCCACTTCCGAGGGACTAGCGGGAGAAATACGGGAGCAGTACTTC. V and J are TRBV7-2 and TRBJ2-7; 14 bases are shared with TRBD2. Germline CDR1 reads SGHTA; CDR2 reads FQGNSA. CDR3 length: 19 amino acids. The V segment lost 5 bases and the J segment 7 bases; nucleotides outside the gene matches: 19.

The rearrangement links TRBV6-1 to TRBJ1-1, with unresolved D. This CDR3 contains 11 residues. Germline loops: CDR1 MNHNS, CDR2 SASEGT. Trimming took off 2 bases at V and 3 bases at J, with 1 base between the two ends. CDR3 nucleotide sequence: TGTGCCAGCAGTGAATACACTGAAGCTTTCTTT. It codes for CASSEYTEAFF.

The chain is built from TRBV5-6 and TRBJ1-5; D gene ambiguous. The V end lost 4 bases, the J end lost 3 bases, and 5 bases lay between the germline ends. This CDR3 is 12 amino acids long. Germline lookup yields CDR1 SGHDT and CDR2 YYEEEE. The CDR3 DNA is TGTGCCAGCAGCGGTAACAATCAGCCCCAGCATTTT. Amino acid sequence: CASSGNNQPQHF. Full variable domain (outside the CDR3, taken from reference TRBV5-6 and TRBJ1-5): DAGVTQSPTHLIKTRGQQVTLRCSPKSGHDTVSWYQQALGQGPQFIFQYYEEEERQRGNFPDRFSGHQFPNYSSELNVNALLLGDSALYLCASSGNNQPQHFGDGTRLSIL.

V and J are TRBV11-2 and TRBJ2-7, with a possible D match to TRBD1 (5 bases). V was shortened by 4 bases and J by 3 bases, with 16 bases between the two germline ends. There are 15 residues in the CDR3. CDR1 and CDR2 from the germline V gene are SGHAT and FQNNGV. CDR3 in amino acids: CASSSRAGILYEQYF. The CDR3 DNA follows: TGTGCCAGCAGCTCACGGGCAGGGATACTCTACGAGCAGTACTTC.

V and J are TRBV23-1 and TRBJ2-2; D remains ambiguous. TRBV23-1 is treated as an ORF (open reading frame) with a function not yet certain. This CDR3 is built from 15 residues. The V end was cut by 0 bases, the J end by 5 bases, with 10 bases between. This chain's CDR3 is CASSQSWTWTGELFF. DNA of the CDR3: TGCGCCAGCAGTCAATCTTGGACGTGGACCGGGGAGCTGTTTTTT.

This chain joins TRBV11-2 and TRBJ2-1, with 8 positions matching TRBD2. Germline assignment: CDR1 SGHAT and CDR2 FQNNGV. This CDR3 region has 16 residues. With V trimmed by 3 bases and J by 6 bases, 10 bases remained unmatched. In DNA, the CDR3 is TGTGCCAGCAGCTTCAGCGGGAGTATTAAGGGCAATGAGCAGTTCTTC. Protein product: CASSFSGSIKGNEQFF. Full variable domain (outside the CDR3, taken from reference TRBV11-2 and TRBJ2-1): EAGVAQSPRYKIIEKRQSVAFWCNPISGHATLYWYQQILGQGPKLLIQFQNNGVVDDSQLPKDRFSAERLKGVDSTLKIQPAKLEDSAVYLCASSFSGSIKGNEQFFGPGTRLTVL.

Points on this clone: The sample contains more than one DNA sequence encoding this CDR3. DNA for the CDR3: TGTGCCAGCAGCTTAGAGGGTCGCTACAATGAGCAGTTCTTC. Encoded protein: CASSLEGRYNEQFF. The chain couples TRBV11-2 to TRBJ2-1; D uncertain. Germline V lookup: CDR1 SGHAT, CDR2 FQNNGV. This CDR3 has 14 amino acids. V was trimmed by 0 bases and J by 3 bases, leaving 6 bases between them.

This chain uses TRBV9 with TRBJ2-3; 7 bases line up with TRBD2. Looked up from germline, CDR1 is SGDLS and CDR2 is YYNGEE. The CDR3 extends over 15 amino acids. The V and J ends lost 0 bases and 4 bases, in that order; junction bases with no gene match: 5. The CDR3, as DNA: TGTGCCAGCAGCGTAGGCGGGAGCCTCTCAGATACGCAGTATTTT. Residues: CASSVGGSLSDTQYF.